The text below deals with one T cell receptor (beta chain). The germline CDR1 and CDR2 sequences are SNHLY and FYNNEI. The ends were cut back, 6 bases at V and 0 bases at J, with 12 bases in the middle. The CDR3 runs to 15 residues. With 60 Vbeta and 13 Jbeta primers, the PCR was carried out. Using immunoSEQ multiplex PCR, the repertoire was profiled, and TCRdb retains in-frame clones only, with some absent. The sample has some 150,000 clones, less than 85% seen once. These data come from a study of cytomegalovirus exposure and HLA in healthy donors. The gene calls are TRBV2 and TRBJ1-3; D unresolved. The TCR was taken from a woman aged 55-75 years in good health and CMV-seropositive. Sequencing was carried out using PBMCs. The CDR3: CASSETYGSGNTIYF. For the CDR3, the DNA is TGTGCCAGCAGCGAAACTTATGGCTCTGGAAACACCATATATTTT.